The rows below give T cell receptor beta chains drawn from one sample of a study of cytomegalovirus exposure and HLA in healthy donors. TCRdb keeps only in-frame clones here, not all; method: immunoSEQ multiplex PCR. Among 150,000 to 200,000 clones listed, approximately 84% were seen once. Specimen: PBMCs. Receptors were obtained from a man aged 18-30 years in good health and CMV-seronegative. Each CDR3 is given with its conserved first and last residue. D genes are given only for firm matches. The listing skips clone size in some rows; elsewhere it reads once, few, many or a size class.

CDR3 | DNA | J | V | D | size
CASSDGGVDASGNTIYF | TGTGCCAGCAGCGACGGGGGGGTCGACGCCTCTGGAAACACCATATATTTT | TRBJ1-3 | TRBV7-9 | - | -
CASSLSSGRAFEQYF | TGTGCCAGCAGCTTATCCAGCGGGAGGGCCTTCGAGCAGTACTTC | TRBJ2-7 | TRBV7-3 | TRBD2 | -
CASSRGQGQSYEQYF | TGTGCCAGTAGTCGAGGACAGGGCCAGTCCTACGAGCAGTACTTC | TRBJ2-7 | TRBV19 | TRBD1 | -
CASRRTGSPDTQYF | TGTGCCAGTAGAAGGACAGGGAGTCCAGATACGCAGTATTTT | TRBJ2-3 | TRBV19 | TRBD1 | -
CASSLRAGGPSYNEQFF | TGCGCCAGCAGCTTGAGGGCGGGAGGGCCATCCTACAATGAGCAGTTCTTC | TRBJ2-1 | TRBV5-1 | TRBD2 | -
CASSLLTGGWETQYF | TGTGCCAGCAGTTTACTTACAGGGGGCTGGGAGACCCAGTACTTC | TRBJ2-5 | TRBV28 | TRBD1 | -
CASSYEGGTYEQYF | TGTGCCAGCAGTTACGAGGGAGGGACCTACGAGCAGTACTTC | TRBJ2-7 | TRBV6-6 | TRBD2 | -
CSVEEQGDYGYTF | TGCAGCGTTGAAGAACAGGGGGACTATGGCTACACCTTC | TRBJ1-2 | TRBV29-1 | TRBD1 | -
CASSYTSSYNEQFF | TGTGCCAGCAGCTACACAAGTTCCTACAATGAGCAGTTCTTC | TRBJ2-1 | TRBV11-2 | - | -
CASSLRAAFSNQPQHF | TGTGCCAGCAGTTTGAGGGCAGCGTTTAGCAATCAGCCCCAGCATTTT | TRBJ1-5 | TRBV27 | - | -
CASSMVGGDLIYEQYF | TGTGCCAGTAGTATGGTAGGGGGTGATCTGATATACGAGCAGTACTTC | TRBJ2-7 | TRBV19 | - | once
CASSPRQNTYEQYF | TGTGCCAGCAGTCCCAGACAGAATACCTACGAGCAGTACTTC | TRBJ2-7 | TRBV6-5 | - | -
CASSQGSSLVVTYNEQFF | TGTGCCAGCAGCCAAGGGTCGAGCTTGGTAGTGACTTACAATGAGCAGTTCTTC | TRBJ2-1 | TRBV4-2 | - | -
CASSERGLAGGSLGIQYF | TGTGCCAGCAGCGAGAGGGGACTAGCGGGAGGGAGTCTGGGGATCCAGTACTTC | TRBJ2-5 | TRBV5-4 | TRBD2 | -
CASSVGGQRGEQFF | TGTGCCAGCAGCGTAGGAGGCCAAAGGGGTGAGCAGTTCTTC | TRBJ2-1 | TRBV9 | - | -
CASTSGGILDGYTF | TGTGCCAGCACTTCTGGGGGGATTTTAGATGGCTACACCTTC | TRBJ1-2 | TRBV6-5 | - | -
CASSGSGYEQFF | TGTGCCAGCAGTGGGTCGGGATATGAGCAGTTCTTC | TRBJ2-1 | TRBV2 | - | -
CASSGRETDTQYF | TGTGCCAGCAGCGGCAGGGAAACAGATACGCAGTATTTT | TRBJ2-3 | TRBV9 | - | -
CASSGTISNQPQHF | TGTGCCAGCTCGGGGACAATTAGCAATCAGCCCCAGCATTTT | TRBJ1-5 | TRBV18 | - | -
CASSQDFRGNQPQHF | TGTGCCAGCAGCCAAGACTTCAGGGGCAATCAGCCCCAGCATTTT | TRBJ1-5 | TRBV4-2 | - | -
CASSPSAGGTDTQYF | TGTGCCAGCTCACCCTCGGCGGGGGGCACAGATACGCAGTATTTT | TRBJ2-3 | TRBV18 | TRBD2 | -
CASSEKGALYNEQFF | TGTGCCAGCAGTGAAAAAGGGGCACTATACAATGAGCAGTTCTTC | TRBJ2-1 | TRBV6-1 | - | -
CASSHWREGRNEQYF | TGTGCCAGCAGCCATTGGCGGGAGGGGCGCAACGAGCAGTACTTC | TRBJ2-7 | TRBV28 | TRBD2 | -
CASSFPREQYF | TGTGCCAGCAGTTTCCCCCGGGAGCAGTACTTC | TRBJ2-7 | TRBV27 | - | -
CASSYSTAGNGNEQYF | TGTGCCAGCAGTTACTCCACAGCGGGGAACGGAAACGAGCAGTACTTC | TRBJ2-7 | TRBV6-5 | TRBD2 | -
CASSEMQALVGDTQYF | TGTGCCAGCAGTGAAATGCAGGCCCTGGTAGGAGATACGCAGTATTTT | TRBJ2-3 | TRBV2 | - | -
CAWRLAASTDTQYF | TGTGCCTGGAGGTTAGCGGCTAGCACAGATACGCAGTATTTT | TRBJ2-3 | TRBV30 | - | -
CASSPTGPTGEQYF | TGTGCCAGCAGCCCAACCGGGCCCACGGGGGAGCAGTACTTC | TRBJ2-7 | TRBV14 | - | few
CASSIAGTMNTEAFF | TGTGCCAGTAGTATAGCTGGTACTATGAACACTGAAGCTTTCTTT | TRBJ1-1 | TRBV19 | - | -
CASSLGQLNTEAFF | TGTGCCAGCAGCCTGGGACAGTTGAACACTGAAGCTTTCTTT | TRBJ1-1 | TRBV7-9 | TRBD1 | -
CAWSPHPGQKNYGYTF | TGTGCCTGGAGTCCACACCCGGGACAGAAGAACTATGGCTACACCTTC | TRBJ1-2 | TRBV30 | TRBD1 | -
CASSIDSDDNSPLHF | TGTGCCAGTAGTATAGACAGCGACGATAATTCACCCCTCCACTTT | TRBJ1-6 | TRBV19 | - | -
CASSLVGIALIPYEQYF | TGTGCCAGCAGCCTTGTTGGAATAGCACTGATCCCCTACGAGCAGTACTTC | TRBJ2-7 | TRBV5-6 | - | once
CASSYAQAAEAFF | TGTGCCAGCAGTTACGCCCAAGCGGCTGAAGCTTTCTTT | TRBJ1-1 | TRBV6-5 | - | -
CASSMGGTGRYEQYF | TGCGCCAGCAGCATGGGGGGGACAGGGAGGTACGAGCAGTACTTC | TRBJ2-7 | TRBV4-3 | TRBD1 | -
CASSSQGTSAGELFF | TGCGCCAGCAGCTCGCAGGGGACTAGCGCAGGGGAGCTGTTTTTT | TRBJ2-2 | TRBV5-1 | TRBD2 | -
CASSERPQGANTGELFF | TGTGCCAGCAGTGAACGCCCACAGGGGGCGAACACCGGGGAGCTGTTTTTT | TRBJ2-2 | TRBV25-1 | TRBD1 | -
CASSETGSYEQYF | TGTGCCAGCAGTGAAACGGGTAGCTACGAGCAGTACTTC | TRBJ2-7 | TRBV6-1 | - | -
CATSRVTVSYEQYF | TGTGCCACCAGCAGAGTCACAGTATCCTACGAGCAGTACTTC | TRBJ2-7 | TRBV15 | - | -
CASSEDGAGDYGYTF | TGTGCCAGCAGTGAAGACGGGGCAGGGGACTATGGCTACACCTTC | TRBJ1-2 | TRBV6-1 | - | -
CASSGDREANEKLFF | TGTGCCAGCAGCGGTGACAGGGAAGCTAATGAAAAACTGTTTTTT | TRBJ1-4 | TRBV9 | TRBD1 | -
CASSLSRSGYEQYF | TGTGCCAGCAGTTTAAGTCGGAGTGGCTACGAGCAGTACTTC | TRBJ2-7 | TRBV27 | - | once
CASSYSAGVSYEQYF | TGTGCCAGCAGTTACTCGGCCGGGGTCTCCTACGAGCAGTACTTC | TRBJ2-7 | TRBV6-5 | - | -
CASGAASYEQYF | TGTGCCAGCGGGGCCGCATCCTACGAGCAGTACTTC | TRBJ2-7 | TRBV6-5 | - | few
CASRQGQGHGYTF | TGTGCCAGCAGACAAGGACAGGGGCACGGCTACACCTTC | TRBJ1-2 | TRBV6-5 | TRBD1 | -
CASSRFVSYNEQFF | TGTGCCAGCAGCAGGTTTGTGAGCTACAATGAGCAGTTCTTC | TRBJ2-1 | TRBV6-4 | - | -
CASSLRGGDTQYF | TGTGCCAGCAGCTTACGAGGGGGAGATACGCAGTATTTT | TRBJ2-3 | TRBV13 | - | -
CASSFSGTGIGNTIYF | TGTGCCAGCAGTTTTTCCGGGACAGGCATTGGAAACACCATATATTTT | TRBJ1-3 | TRBV28 | TRBD1 | -
CASSIAASSGAYNEQFF | TGTGCCAGCAGCATCGCTGCCTCTAGCGGAGCCTACAATGAGCAGTTCTTC | TRBJ2-1 | TRBV7-9 | TRBD2 | -
CASSVGQGGQPQHF | TGTGCCAGCAGTGTCGGTCAGGGGGGTCAGCCCCAGCATTTT | TRBJ1-5 | TRBV2 | TRBD1 | -
CASSPDDRGLGFF | TGCGCCAGCAGCCCGGACGACAGGGGGCTGGGGTTCTTC | TRBJ2-1 | TRBV5-1 | TRBD1 | -